The following is a T cell receptor beta chain sequence with its context. Amplified regions were TCR beta CDR3 sequences from RNA transcripts. HTBI primers drove first-round RT-PCR of the TCR CDR3. TCRdb fed the multiplex PCR reads into MiXCR, producing one record per CDR3 protein. The sample consists of 500,000 to 600,000 distinct CDR3 sequences, around 45% of them appearing once. Germline V CDR1 and CDR2: MGHDK, SYGVNS. This CDR3 region has 12 residues. The source of the sample is a study of T cells in Graves' hyperthyroidism and ophthalmopathy. This TCR derives from an adult woman with Graves' disease, either hyperthyroidism or ophthalmopathy (not recorded which). Input material: peripheral blood or thyroid tissue (not recorded which). The chain links TRBV25-1 to TRBJ1-4; a weak D match, TRBD1 (6 bases). This CDR3 reads CARRGPGEKLFF. CDR3 DNA sequence: TGTGCTAGACGGGGGCCTGGGGAAAAACTGTTTTTT.